This is a list of T cell receptor beta chains from one sample in a study of early T cells in non-severe SARS-CoV-2 infection. TCRdb redid the calling of the 5' RACE reads with MiXCR, one entry per CDR3 protein. Here the sample spans 45,000 to 55,000 distinct CDR3 sequences, about 7.4% being singletons. The sample taken for sequencing was whole blood. Source of these receptors: an adult who was a healthcare worker with PCR-confirmed SARS-CoV-2 infection or an uninfected control (not recorded which). Both conserved end residues are trimmed from each CDR3.

v_gene,j_gene,CDR3aa
TRBV11-2,TRBJ1-2,ASSPRTANYGYT
TRBV12-3/TRBV12-4,TRBJ1-3,ASSIRTGGNTIY
TRBV19,TRBJ2-3,ASRTGGLTDTQY
TRBV19,TRBJ1-2,ASNPWGTDYGYT
TRBV6-1,TRBJ1-2,ASSASAFEGYGYT
TRBV28,TRBJ2-1,ASSHDSYNEQF
TRBV5-4,TRBJ2-3,ASSFLQDTQY
TRBV20-1,TRBJ2-4,SSIVVAKNIQY
TRBV6-2/TRBV6-3,TRBJ2-1,ASSYPLAGVSYNEQF
TRBV7-9,TRBJ2-3,ASSLAAGPTHTQY
TRBV7-9,TRBJ1-1,ASSLTGWGTEAF
TRBV20-1,TRBJ2-3,SASRTTDTQY
TRBV7-9,TRBJ2-2,ASSMTGGIGELF
TRBV6-5,TRBJ2-3,ASSYSKGQRVTDTQY
TRBV24-1,TRBJ2-1,ATSDFRQGWSEQF
TRBV20-1,TRBJ1-1,SARRTTNTEAF
TRBV20-1,TRBJ1-2,SASQRSLSYT
TRBV7-2,TRBJ1-1,ASSLVQGVTEAF
TRBV11-2,TRBJ2-7,ASSSADLYEQY
TRBV29-1,TRBJ1-1,SSMNTRNTEAF
TRBV7-2,TRBJ2-1,ASSLRGNNEQF
TRBV7-2,TRBJ2-2,ASSLFRVNTGELF
TRBV7-2,TRBJ1-3,ASSLVLQASGNTIY
TRBV10-1,TRBJ1-1,ASSDTGATEAF
TRBV3-1,TRBJ2-7,ASSRGGYEQY
TRBV19,TRBJ1-2,ASSRTGKNYGYT
TRBV28,TRBJ1-5,ASSSTGVLNQPQH
TRBV6-5,TRBJ2-2,ASSRTSSGELF
TRBV11-2,TRBJ2-7,ASSPLRGLNEQY
TRBV29-1,TRBJ2-5,SVEDRVAGVGETQY
TRBV7-9,TRBJ2-3,ASSITDTQY
TRBV28,TRBJ2-6,ASRSGTGFSGANVLT
TRBV4-3,TRBJ2-7,ASSQARGATYEQY
TRBV3-1,TRBJ1-4,ASSPQATNEKLF
TRBV10-1,TRBJ1-1,ASSPGLLNTEAF
TRBV7-9,TRBJ1-5,ASSLGDRYSNQPQH
TRBV11-3,TRBJ2-7,ASSLAGDYEQY
TRBV3-1,TRBJ1-2,ASSQGDQAIYGYT
TRBV6-6,TRBJ1-2,ASSLLGSNYGYT
TRBV3-1,TRBJ1-1,ASRHSRHRANTEAF
TRBV2,TRBJ1-5,ASKGVSNQPQH
TRBV6-6,TRBJ1-5,ASSWDRNNQSQH
TRBV6-6,TRBJ1-4,ASSYGQGSNEKLF
TRBV30,TRBJ1-1,AWARDRERAF
TRBV5-3,TRBJ2-1,ARNRWEF
TRBV24-1,TRBJ2-5,ATSDGGAFETQY
TRBV2,TRBJ2-2,ASSETGWWTGELF
TRBV15,TRBJ2-7,ATSRTLFRPGVEQY
TRBV28,TRBJ2-7,ASRTSDWGIYEQY
TRBV11-2,TRBJ2-1,ASSLGGGALSEQF
TRBV13,TRBJ1-4,ASSLVHGEKLF
TRBV7-8,TRBJ2-1,ASSIQGYNEQF
TRBV5-4,TRBJ1-4,ASSLRTTLGNEKLF
TRBV7-9,TRBJ2-3,ASSPGQGDTDTQY
TRBV3-1,TRBJ1-2,ASSQLGTATNYGYT
TRBV10-3,TRBJ2-3,ATTSGGAQY
TRBV12-3/TRBV12-4,TRBJ1-5,ASSPRDKGHNQPQH